This T cell receptor (beta chain) was retrieved from a study of blood T cell repertoires in COVID-19. For the study at large: From the United States, Italy and Spain came samples of acute and convalescent COVID-19. From T cells, B-cell-depleted T cells, or PBMCs came the material, which was cDNA or gDNA.

Method: immunoSEQ multiplex PCR; TCRdb's copy keeps in-frame clones and lacks some. The top ten clones hold 4% of a sample with 130,000 to 150,000 clones, around 90% of them seen once. This CDR3 has 14 amino acids. V lost 6 bases to trimming and J lost 2 bases, with 10 bases between them. Germline CDR1 and CDR2: MNHEY and SVGAGI. Participant age was roughly 18 to 90 years, and participants resided in approximately 24 US areas. It was within 2 weeks before study entry that exposed participants met a COVID-19 case. The specimen was PBMCs or T cells enriched from blood (not recorded which). The rearrangement uses TRBV6-5 and TRBJ2-2; D might be TRBD2 (6 bases). The sequence was obtained from a woman aged 40 to 50 who had been exposed to COVID-19. This CDR3 is CASREGLNTGELFF. Here the CDR3 DNA reads TGTGCCAGCAGGGAGGGACTTAACACCGGGGAGCTGTTTTTT.